The rows below give T cell receptor beta chains drawn from one sample of a study of blood T cell repertoires in COVID-19. Profiling relied on immunoSEQ multiplex PCR, and the TCRdb table lists in-frame clones only, not all of them. The repertoire has a few hundred thousand clones, roughly 90% of them found once; the top ten carry 1.2%. The specimen sequenced was peripheral blood. All receptors derive from a man in his forties with acute or convalescent COVID-19. Each CDR3 is given with its conserved first and last residue. Each record gives: CDR3 DNA, CDR3 protein, clone size, J gene, V gene, D gene. The D gene is left open where the match is weak. Clone size is shown for a subset of rows, as once, few, many or a class of expanded clone.

TGTGCCAGCAGTATGGGGGGGCGTCGTACTGAAGCTTTCTTT,CASSMGGRRTEAFF,NA,TRBJ1-1,TRBV25-1,NA
TGCAGTGCTAGTCTCGACAGAAACCTCCAAGAGACCCAGTACTTC,CSASLDRNLQETQYF,NA,TRBJ2-5,TRBV20-1,NA
TGTGCCAGTAGTAGAGGACAGGGTAGTGGCTACACCTTC,CASSRGQGSGYTF,NA,TRBJ1-2,TRBV19,TRBD1
TGTGCCAGCAGCTTAGATTTACAGGGCTATGGCTACACCTTC,CASSLDLQGYGYTF,NA,TRBJ1-2,TRBV11-2,NA
TGTGCCAGCAGCCTCTCCGGGACAGGGGTTACCGGGGAGCTGTTTTTT,CASSLSGTGVTGELFF,once,TRBJ2-2,TRBV5-4,TRBD1
TGCAGCGCCAGTGGGGGGATCAGCTCCTACAATGAGCAGTTCTTC,CSASGGISSYNEQFF,NA,TRBJ2-1,TRBV29-1,NA
TGTGCCAGCAGCCATCCTGACAGGGCGATAAACAATGAGCAGTTCTTC,CASSHPDRAINNEQFF,NA,TRBJ2-1,TRBV3-1/TRBV3-2,TRBD1
TGTGCCAGTAGTCTACTAGCGGGGACCGGGGAGCTGTTTTTT,CASSLLAGTGELFF,once,TRBJ2-2,TRBV19,TRBD2
TGCGCCAGCAGCCCTTACAGACACTTAGCCAAAAACATTCAGTACTTC,CASSPYRHLAKNIQYF,NA,TRBJ2-4,TRBV4-1,NA
TGTGCCAGCAGCTATGGGCCAGTGAACACTGAAGCTTTCTTT,CASSYGPVNTEAFF,NA,TRBJ1-1,TRBV5-6,NA
TGTGCCAGCAGATCCGGGACAGGGGTGTCCGGCTCCTACAATGAGCAGTTCTTC,CASRSGTGVSGSYNEQFF,NA,TRBJ2-1,TRBV11-3,TRBD1